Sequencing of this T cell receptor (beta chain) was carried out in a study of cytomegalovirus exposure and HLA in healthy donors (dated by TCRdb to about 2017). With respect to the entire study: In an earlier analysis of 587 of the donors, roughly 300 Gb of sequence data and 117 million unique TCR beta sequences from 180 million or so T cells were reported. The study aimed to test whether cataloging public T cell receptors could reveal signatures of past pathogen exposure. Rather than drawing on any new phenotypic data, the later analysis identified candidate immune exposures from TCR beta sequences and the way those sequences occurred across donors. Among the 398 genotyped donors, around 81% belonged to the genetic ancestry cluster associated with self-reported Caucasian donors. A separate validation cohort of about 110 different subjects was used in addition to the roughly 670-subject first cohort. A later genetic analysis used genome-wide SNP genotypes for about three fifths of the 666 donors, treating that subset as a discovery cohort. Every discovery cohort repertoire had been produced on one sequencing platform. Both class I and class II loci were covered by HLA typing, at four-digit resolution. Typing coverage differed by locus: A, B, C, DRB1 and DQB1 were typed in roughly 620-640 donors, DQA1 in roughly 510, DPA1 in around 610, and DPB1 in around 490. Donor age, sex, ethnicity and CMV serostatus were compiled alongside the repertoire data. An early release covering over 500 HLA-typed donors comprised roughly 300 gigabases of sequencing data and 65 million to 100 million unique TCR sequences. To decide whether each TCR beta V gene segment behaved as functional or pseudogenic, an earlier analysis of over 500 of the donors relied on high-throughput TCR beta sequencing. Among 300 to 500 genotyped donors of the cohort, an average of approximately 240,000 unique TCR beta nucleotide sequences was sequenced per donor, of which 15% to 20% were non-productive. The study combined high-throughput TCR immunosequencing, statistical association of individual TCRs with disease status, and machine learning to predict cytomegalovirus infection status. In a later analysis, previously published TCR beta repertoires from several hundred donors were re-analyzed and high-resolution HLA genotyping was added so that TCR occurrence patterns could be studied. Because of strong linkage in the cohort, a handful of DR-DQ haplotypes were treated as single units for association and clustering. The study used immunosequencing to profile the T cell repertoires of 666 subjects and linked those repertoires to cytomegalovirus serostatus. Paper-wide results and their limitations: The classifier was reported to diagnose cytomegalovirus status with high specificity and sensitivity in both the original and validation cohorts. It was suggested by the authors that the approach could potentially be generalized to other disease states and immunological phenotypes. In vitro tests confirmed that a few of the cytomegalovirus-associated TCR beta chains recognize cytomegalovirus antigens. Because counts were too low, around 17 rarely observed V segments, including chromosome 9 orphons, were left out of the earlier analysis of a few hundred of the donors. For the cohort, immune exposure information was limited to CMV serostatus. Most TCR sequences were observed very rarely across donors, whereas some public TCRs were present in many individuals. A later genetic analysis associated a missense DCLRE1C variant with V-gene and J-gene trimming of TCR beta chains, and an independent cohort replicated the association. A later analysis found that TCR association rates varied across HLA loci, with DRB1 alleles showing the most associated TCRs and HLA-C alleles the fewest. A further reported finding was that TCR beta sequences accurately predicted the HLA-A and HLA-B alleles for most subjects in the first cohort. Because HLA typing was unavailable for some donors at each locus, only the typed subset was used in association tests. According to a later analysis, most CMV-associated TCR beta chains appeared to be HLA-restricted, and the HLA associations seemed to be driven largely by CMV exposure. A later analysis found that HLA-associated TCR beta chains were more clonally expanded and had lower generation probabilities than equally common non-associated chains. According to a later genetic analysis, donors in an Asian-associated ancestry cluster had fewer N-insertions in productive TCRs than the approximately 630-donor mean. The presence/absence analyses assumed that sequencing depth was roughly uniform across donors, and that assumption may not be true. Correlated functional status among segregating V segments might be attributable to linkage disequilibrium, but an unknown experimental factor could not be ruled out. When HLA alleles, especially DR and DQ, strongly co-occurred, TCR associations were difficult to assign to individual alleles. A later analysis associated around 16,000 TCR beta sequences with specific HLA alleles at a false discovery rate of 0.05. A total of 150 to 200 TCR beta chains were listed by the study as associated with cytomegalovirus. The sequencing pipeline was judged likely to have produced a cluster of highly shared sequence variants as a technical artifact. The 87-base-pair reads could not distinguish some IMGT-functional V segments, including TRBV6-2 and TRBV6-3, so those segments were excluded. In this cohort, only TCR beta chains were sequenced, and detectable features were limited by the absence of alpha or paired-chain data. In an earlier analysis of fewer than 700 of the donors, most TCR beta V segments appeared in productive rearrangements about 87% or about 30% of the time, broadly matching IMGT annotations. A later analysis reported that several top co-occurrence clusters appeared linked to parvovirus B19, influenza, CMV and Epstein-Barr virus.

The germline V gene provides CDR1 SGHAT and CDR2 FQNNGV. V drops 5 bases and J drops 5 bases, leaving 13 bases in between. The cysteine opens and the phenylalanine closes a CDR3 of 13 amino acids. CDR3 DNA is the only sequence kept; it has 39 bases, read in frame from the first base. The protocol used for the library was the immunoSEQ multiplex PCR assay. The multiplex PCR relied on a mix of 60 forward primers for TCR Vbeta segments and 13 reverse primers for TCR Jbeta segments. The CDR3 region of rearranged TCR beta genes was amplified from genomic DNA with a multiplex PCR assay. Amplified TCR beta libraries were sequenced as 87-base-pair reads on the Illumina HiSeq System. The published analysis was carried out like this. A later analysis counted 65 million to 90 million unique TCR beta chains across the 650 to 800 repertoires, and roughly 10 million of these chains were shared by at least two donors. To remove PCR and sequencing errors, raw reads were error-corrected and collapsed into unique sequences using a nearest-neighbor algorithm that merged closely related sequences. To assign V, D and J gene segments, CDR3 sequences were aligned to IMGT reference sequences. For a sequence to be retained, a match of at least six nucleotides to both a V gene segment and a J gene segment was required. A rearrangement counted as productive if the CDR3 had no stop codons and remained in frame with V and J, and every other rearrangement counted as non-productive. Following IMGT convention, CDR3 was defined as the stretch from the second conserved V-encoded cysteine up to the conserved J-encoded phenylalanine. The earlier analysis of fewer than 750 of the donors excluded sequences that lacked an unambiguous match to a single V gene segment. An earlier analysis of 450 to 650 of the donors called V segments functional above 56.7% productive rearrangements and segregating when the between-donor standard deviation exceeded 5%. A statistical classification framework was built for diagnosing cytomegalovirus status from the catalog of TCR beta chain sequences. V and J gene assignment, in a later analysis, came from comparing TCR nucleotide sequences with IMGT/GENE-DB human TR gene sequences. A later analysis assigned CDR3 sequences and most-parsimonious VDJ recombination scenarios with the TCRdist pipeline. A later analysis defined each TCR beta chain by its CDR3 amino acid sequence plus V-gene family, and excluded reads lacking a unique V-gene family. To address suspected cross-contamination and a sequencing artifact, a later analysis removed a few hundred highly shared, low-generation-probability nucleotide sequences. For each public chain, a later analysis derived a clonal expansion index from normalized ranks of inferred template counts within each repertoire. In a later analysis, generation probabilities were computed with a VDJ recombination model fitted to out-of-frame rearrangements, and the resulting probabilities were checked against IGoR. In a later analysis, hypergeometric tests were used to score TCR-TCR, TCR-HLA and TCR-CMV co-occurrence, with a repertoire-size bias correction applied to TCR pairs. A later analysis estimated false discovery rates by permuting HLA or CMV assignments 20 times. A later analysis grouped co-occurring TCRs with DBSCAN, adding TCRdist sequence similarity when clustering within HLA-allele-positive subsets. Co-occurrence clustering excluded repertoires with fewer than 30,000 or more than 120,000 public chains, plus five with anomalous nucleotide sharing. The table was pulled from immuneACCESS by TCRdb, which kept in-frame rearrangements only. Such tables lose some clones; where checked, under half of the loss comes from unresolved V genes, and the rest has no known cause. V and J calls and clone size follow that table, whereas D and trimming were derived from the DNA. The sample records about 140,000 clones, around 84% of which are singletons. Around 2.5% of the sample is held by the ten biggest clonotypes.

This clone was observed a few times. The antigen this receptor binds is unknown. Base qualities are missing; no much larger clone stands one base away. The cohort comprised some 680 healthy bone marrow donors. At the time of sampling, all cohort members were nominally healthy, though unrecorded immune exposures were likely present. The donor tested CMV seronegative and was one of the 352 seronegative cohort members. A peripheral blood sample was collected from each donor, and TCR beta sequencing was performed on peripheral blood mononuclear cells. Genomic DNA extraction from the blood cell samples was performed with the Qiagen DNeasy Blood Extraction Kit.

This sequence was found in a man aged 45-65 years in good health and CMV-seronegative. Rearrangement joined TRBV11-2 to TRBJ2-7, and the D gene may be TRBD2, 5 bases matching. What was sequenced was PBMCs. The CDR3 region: CASSLPGIHEQYF. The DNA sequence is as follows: TGTGCCAGCAGCCTCCCGGGGATCCACGAGCAGTACTTC.